The 25 T cell receptor beta chains below all came from one sample that was sequenced in a study of glioma-infiltrating T cells (dated by TCRdb to the mid-2010s). TCRdb names Illumina MiSeq as the instrument used. TCR alpha and beta CDR3 regions were amplified with the iRepertoire nested amplicon-rescue multiplex PCR (arm-PCR) platform from RNA. Using fastp at Q25 and MiXCR, TCRdb reprocessed the public reads and kept productive beta chains. Rows with one shared CDR3 protein collapse into an entry with the most common genes and DNA. This sample is represented by about 99,000 distinct CDR3 sequences; less than 30% of them were singletons. The top ten clonotypes cover approximately 43% of the sample. Source material: glioma tissue, nonneoplastic brain tissue, or PBMCs (not recorded which). The receptors were sampled from a human donor with low-grade glioma or glioblastoma, undergoing nonglioma brain surgery, or in good health (not recorded which).

In this sample, this clonotype turned up many times. This chain connects TRBV4-1 to TRBJ1-5; the D is unclear. The CDR3 totals 14 residues. The V and J ends lost 3 bases and 2 bases respectively, with 8 bases between them. The V gene's germline CDR1 is MGHRA and CDR2 YSYEKL. This CDR3 reads CASSQGFGNQPQHF. CDR3 in DNA: TGCGCCAGCAGCCAGGGATTTGGCAATCAGCCCCAGCATTTT.

A note on this clonotype: This may come from a read error, since a much larger clone is one base off. This rearrangement joins TRBV20-1 to TRBJ1-1, with 7 bases lining up with TRBD1. There are 14 residues in the CDR3. The V segment lost 4 bases and the J segment 4 bases; nucleotides outside the gene matches: 9. Germline V lookup: CDR1 DFQATT, CDR2 SNEGSKA (reference sequence). The CDR3 DNA sequence: TGCAGTGCTAAGCCGGGACAGAGTCGCACTGAAGCTTTCTTT. Translating gives CSAKPGQSRTEAFF.

This clonotype was detected ten times or more. This sequence joins TRBV6-1 and TRBJ1-1; weak D call: TRBD1 (6 bases). V was shortened by 7 bases and J by 5 bases, with 14 bases between the two germline ends. Germline V gene sequence: CDR1 MNHNS, CDR2 SASEGT. The CDR3 is 13 amino acids. DNA for the CDR3: TGTGCCAGCACCCCGGGGGCGTTGACTGAAGCTTTCTTT. It encodes CASTPGALTEAFF.

The sample holds many counts of this clonotype. This rearrangement joins TRBV28 to TRBJ2-7, with D possibly being TRBD1 or TRBD2 (5 bases each). Trimming took off 5 bases at V and 5 bases at J, with 19 bases between the two ends. The CDR3 is 15 amino acids. Germline lookup yields CDR1 MDHEN and CDR2 SYDVKM. The CDR3 coding sequence is TGTGCCAGCAGTCCTCTCACGTTGGGGACCCACGAGCAGTACTTC. It is translated as CASSPLTLGTHEQYF.

The table lists this clonotype with many counts. The chain carries TRBV4-2 and TRBJ2-3; D is perhaps TRBD1 or TRBD2 (5 bases each). Trimming removed 5 bases at V and 9 bases at J, with 21 bases between. Germline V gene sequence: CDR1 LGHNA, CDR2 YNFKEQ. The CDR3 extends over 15 amino acids. CDR3 sequence: CASSADSDGGRTQYF. As DNA, the CDR3 is TGTGCCAGCAGCGCGGACTCTGATGGGGGAAGGACGCAGTATTTT.

To note about this clonotype: A read error is possible here, since a much larger clone lies one base away. The J gene is TRBJ2-7, the V gene TRBV29-1; D might be TRBD1 (6 bases). This CDR3 has 11 residues. Germline values: CDR1 SQVTM, CDR2 ANQGSEA. The DNA of the CDR3 is TGCAGAGGCGCGACAGGAAACGAGCAGTACTTC. This gives the protein CRGATGNEQYF.

This clonotype was seen only a few times. The V gene is TRBV11-2, the J gene TRBJ1-5; possibly TRBD1 for D (6 bases). CDR1 and CDR2 (germline): SGHAT, FQNNGV. V was clipped by 5 bases and J by 7 bases, with 12 bases between them. The CDR3 runs to 13 residues. CDR3 protein: CASSVNRDQPQHF. The CDR3 DNA reads as TGTGCCAGCAGCGTTAACAGGGACCAGCCCCAGCATTTT.

This clonotype was observed many times. The chain employs TRBV28 and TRBJ2-2, with 7 bases matching TRBD1. V shed 10 bases, J shed 5 bases, and the junction held 10 bases outside the gene matches. Germline CDR1 is MDHEN and CDR2 is SYDVKM. The CDR3 consists of 14 residues. The CDR3: CATLPGQRTGELFF. The CDR3 coding sequence is TGTGCCACCCTACCGGGACAGCGAACCGGGGAGCTGTTTTTT.

Ten or more counts support this clonotype. J is TRBJ2-3 and V is TRBV7-2, with D unresolved. Per germline, CDR1 SGHTA and CDR2 FQGNSA. This CDR3 is 12 amino acids long. V lost 6 bases and J lost 6, with 10 bases in between. The CDR3 reads CASSSYSDTQYF. Here the CDR3 DNA reads TGTGCCAGCAGTTCTTACTCCGATACGCAGTATTTT.

This clonotype was observed at least ten times. The V gene is TRBV4-3, the J gene TRBJ1-1, with unresolved D. CDR1 and CDR2 (germline): LGHNA, YSLEER. With 4 bases removed from V and 11 bases from J, the gap between germline ends came to 11 bases. The CDR3 is 11 amino acids. The CDR3: CASSPAVKAFF. For the CDR3, the DNA is TGCGCCAGCAGCCCGGCCGTGAAGGCTTTCTTT.

In this sample, this clonotype turned up a few times. J is TRBJ2-7 and V is TRBV10-3; the match to TRBD1 covers 8 bases. Germline CDR1 and CDR2: ENHRY and SYGVKD. Losses at the gene ends were 1 base for V and 5 bases for J; bases not matched to a gene: 7. The CDR3 has 15 amino acids. CDR3 sequence: CAISEFDRGSHEQYF. CDR3 sequence (DNA): TGTGCCATCAGTGAGTTTGACAGGGGATCCCACGAGCAGTACTTC.

This clonotype has at least ten counts. The CDR3 nucleotides are TGTGCCAGCAGCTTAGTCGCGGGACAGACAAACGAGCAGTACTTC. It encodes CASSLVAGQTNEQYF. The chain recombines TRBV7-2 with TRBJ2-7; D possibly corresponds to TRBD1 (7 bases). The CDR3 has 15 amino acids. The ends were cut back, 1 base at V and 5 bases at J, with 15 bases in the middle. Germline CDR1 SGHTA, CDR2 FQGNSA.

V and J are TRBV12-5 and TRBJ2-3, with 9 nucleotides matching TRBD2. Germline V CDR1 and CDR2: LGHNT, FRNRAP. V gave up 7 bases and J gave up 5 bases; unmatched junction bases: 7. The CDR3 has 14 amino acids. CDR3 amino acids: CASAPSGAGDTQYF. As DNA, the CDR3 is TGTGCTAGTGCTCCTAGCGGGGCGGGAGATACGCAGTATTTT.

In its sample, this clonotype was seen many times. CDR3 DNA sequence: TGTGCCAGCAGCTTAGAGGGGCAGTCCTACGAGCAGTACTTC. It specifies CASSLEGQSYEQYF. V gene TRBV7-6 combines with J gene TRBJ2-7, with D maybe TRBD1 (5 bases). Per the germline V gene, CDR1 is SGHVS and CDR2 is FNYEAQ. The ends were cut back, 1 base at V and 1 base at J, with 8 bases in the middle. The CDR3 sequence is 14 residues long.

The chain uses TRBV4-1 and TRBJ2-3; 8 bases are a match to TRBD2. The ends lost 1 base at V and 4 bases at J; junction bases unmatched: 13. Germline V CDR1 and CDR2: MGHRA, YSYEKL. This CDR3 region has 18 residues. The CDR3 region is CASSQGPGLAFYPDTQYF. As DNA, the CDR3 is TGCGCCAGCAGCCAAGGGCCCGGACTAGCATTTTACCCAGATACGCAGTATTTT.

Here the CDR3 reads CASRVDLSSGNTIYF. As DNA, the CDR3 is TGTGCCAGCAGGGTCGATCTAAGCTCTGGAAACACCATATATTTT. This chain connects TRBV28 to TRBJ1-3; unclear D gene. Germline-derived CDR1 and CDR2 are MDHEN and SYDVKM. The germline V and J ends were trimmed by 6 bases and 0 bases, with 12 bases remaining between them. CDR3 size: 15 residues.

This clonotype was picked up many times. The chain joins TRBV6-1 to TRBJ1-1; possible D gene TRBD1, 5 bases. The CDR3 runs 17 residues. Per the germline V gene, CDR1 is MNHNS and CDR2 is SASEGT. Trimming took 5 bases from V and 3 from J, leaving 22 bases between them. CDR3 bases: TGTGCCAGCAGTTCCGAGTCTGGGGTTGGGGGTCACACTGAAGCTTTCTTT. Protein: CASSSESGVGGHTEAFF.

This chain links TRBV27 with TRBJ2-5; 7 nucleotides agree with TRBD1. V shed 7 bases and J 4 bases; nucleotides not matched to a gene: 21. The CDR3 is 18 amino acids. The germline V gene has CDR1 MNHEY and CDR2 SMNVEV (reference sequence). The CDR3 nucleotides read TGTGCCAGCAAACATCTCAACAACCCGGGACAGAGGCGAGAGACCCAGTACTTC. This encodes CASKHLNNPGQRRETQYF.

The table lists this clonotype with many counts. The J gene is TRBJ2-5, the V gene TRBV6-2 or TRBV6-3, with 10 bases fitting TRBD2. Germline V CDR1 and CDR2: MNHEY, SVGEGT. The CDR3 sequence is 14 residues long. J lost 5 bases, V lost 2 bases, and 2 bases had no gene match. The CDR3 nucleotides read TGTGCCAGCAGTTACGGGGGACTAGCGGAGACCCAGTACTTC. Translated: CASSYGGLAETQYF.

The CDR3: CASRPGQGTAKNIQYF. CDR3 coding DNA: TGTGCCAGCAGACCGGGACAGGGTACAGCCAAAAACATTCAGTACTTC. The chain couples TRBV11-2 to TRBJ2-4; 9 bases fit TRBD1. The trim removed 6 bases at V and 0 bases at J, leaving 6 bases unmatched. The germline gives CDR1 SGHAT, CDR2 FQNNGV. CDR3 size: 16 residues. The full variable domain, its missing parts supplied by reference TRBV11-2 and TRBJ2-4, is EAGVAQSPRYKIIEKRQSVAFWCNPISGHATLYWYQQILGQGPKLLIQFQNNGVVDDSQLPKDRFSAERLKGVDSTLKIQPAKLEDSAVYLCASRPGQGTAKNIQYFGAGTRLSVL.

This clonotype was found a few times. The V and J genes are TRBV7-9 and TRBJ2-1; TRBD1 aligns across 9 bases. The CDR3 is 17 residues long. Germline CDR1 is SEHNR and CDR2 is FQNEAQ (reference sequence). The ends lost 5 bases at V and 7 bases at J; junction bases unmatched: 15. The CDR3 reads CASSPDPYRTGENEQFF. The CDR3, as DNA: TGTGCCAGCAGCCCTGACCCCTATCGGACAGGGGAAAATGAGCAGTTCTTC.

The table lists this clonotype with many counts. This rearrangement joins TRBV7-2 to TRBJ2-1, with 7 bases fitting TRBD2. With 4 bases clipped from V and 7 bases from J, the junction kept 10 bases outside the gene matches. Looked up from germline, CDR1 is SGHTA and CDR2 is FQGNSA. The CDR3 runs to 15 residues. CDR3: CASSSTAGQGNEQFF. The CDR3 DNA sequence: TGTGCCAGCAGCTCAACAGCGGGGCAGGGTAATGAGCAGTTCTTC.

This clonotype was detected ten times or more. The chain is built from TRBV7-2 and TRBJ1-6; D is uncertain. The CDR3 length is 16 residues. Germline V lookup: CDR1 SGHTA, CDR2 FQGNSA. V was pared by 1 base and J by 9 bases, with 16 bases between. The CDR3 loop is CASSLVSDPSTSPLHF. CDR3 in DNA: TGTGCCAGCAGCTTAGTCTCCGACCCGTCTACTTCACCCCTCCACTTT.

This clonotype was observed at least ten times. CDR3 DNA sequence: TGTGCCAGCAGTAACCAATTCGGGACAGGACCCTACGAGCAGTACTTC. Its translation: CASSNQFGTGPYEQYF. This chain uses TRBV7-9 with TRBJ2-7, with 8 bases lining up with TRBD1. CDR1 is SEHNR and CDR2 is FQNEAQ in the germline V gene (reference sequence). This CDR3 spans 16 amino acids. J was trimmed by 2 bases and V by 6 bases; bases with no gene match: 12.

Many counts were recorded for this clonotype. V gene TRBV19 combines with J gene TRBJ1-1; the match to TRBD1 covers 7 bases. The CDR3 runs to 14 residues. Per germline, CDR1 LNHDA and CDR2 SQIVND (reference sequence). With 8 bases clipped from V and 3 bases from J, the junction kept 9 bases outside the gene matches. CDR3 bases: TGTGCCAGTTCAATACCGAGGGGGCACACTGAAGCTTTCTTT. Its translation: CASSIPRGHTEAFF.